This T cell receptor (beta chain) is from a study of shared clonotypes between healthy human individuals. About the study: CD4 naive and CD4 memory each took three plates per donor, while CD8 naive took two and CD8 memory one.

Study-wide points: Naive subsets typically showed greater estimated richness than memory subsets.

Here immunoSEQ multiplex PCR was the method, and the copy in TCRdb shows in-frame clones only, minus some. Altogether roughly 2 million clones are present, approximately 94% being singletons, with the ten largest covering around 0.13%. Worth noting for this clone: What it recognizes is unknown.

Specimen: naive CD4+ T cells sorted from blood. The subset: CD45RA+ positively selected. This TCR came from a man between 18 and 29 years old in good health.

CDR3 region: CASRRQVQETQYF. The CDR3 nucleotides read TGTGCCAGCAGGAGACAGGTTCAAGAGACCCAGTACTTC. This chain uses TRBV6-1 with TRBJ2-5, with D perhaps matching TRBD1 (6 bases). Germline V gene lookup returns CDR1 MNHNS and CDR2 SASEGT. This CDR3 has 13 amino acids. V lost 6 bases to trimming and J lost 2 bases, with 10 bases between them.